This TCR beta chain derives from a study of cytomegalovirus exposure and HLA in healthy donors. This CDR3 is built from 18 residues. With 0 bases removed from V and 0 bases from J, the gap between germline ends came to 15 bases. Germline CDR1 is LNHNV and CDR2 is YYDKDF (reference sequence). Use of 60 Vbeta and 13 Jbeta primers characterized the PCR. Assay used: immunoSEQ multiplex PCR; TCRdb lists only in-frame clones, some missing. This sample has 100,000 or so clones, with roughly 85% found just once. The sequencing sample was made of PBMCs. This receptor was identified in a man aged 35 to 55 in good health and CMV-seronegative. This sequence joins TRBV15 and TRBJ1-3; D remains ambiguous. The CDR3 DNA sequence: TGTGCCACCAGCAGAGATCCTGCGGGCGGGATCTCTGGAAACACCATATATTTT. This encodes CATSRDPAGGISGNTIYF.